The rows below give T cell receptor beta chains drawn from one sample of a study of blood T cell repertoires in COVID-19. This table comes from immunoSEQ multiplex PCR, and its TCRdb copy is limited to in-frame clones, with some not included. The repertoire includes about 280,000 clones, about four fifths of them detected once, and roughly a tenth sits in the top ten. What was sequenced was peripheral blood. These receptor sequences come from a woman aged 50 to 65 who had recovered from COVID-19. Both conserved end residues are part of each CDR3. A D gene is named only where the DNA matches it firmly. Size is stated for part of the rows, as once, few or many counts, or as a class when the clone is expanded.

cdr3_aa: CASNWGLRQPQHF
cdr3_nt: TGTGCCAGTAACTGGGGGCTCCGGCAGCCCCAGCATTTT
d_call: -
v_call: TRBV19
clone_size: few
j_call: TRBJ1-5

cdr3_aa: CASSMVGVYTGELFF
cdr3_nt: TGTGCCAGTAGTATGGTCGGGGTTTACACCGGGGAGCTGTTTTTT
d_call: -
v_call: TRBV19
clone_size: -
j_call: TRBJ2-2

cdr3_aa: CASSNDRSHEQYF
cdr3_nt: TGTGCCAGTTCGAATGACAGATCGCACGAGCAGTACTTC
d_call: -
v_call: TRBV19
clone_size: -
j_call: TRBJ2-7

cdr3_aa: CASSLVGGGRAEDEQFF
cdr3_nt: TGTGCCAGCAGCTTGGTAGGCGGCGGGAGGGCCGAGGATGAGCAGTTCTTC
d_call: TRBD2
v_call: TRBV5-4
clone_size: -
j_call: TRBJ2-1

cdr3_aa: CASSYSSRSTDTQYF
cdr3_nt: TGTGCCAGCAGTTACTCGTCCCGGAGCACAGATACGCAGTATTTT
d_call: -
v_call: TRBV6-5
clone_size: -
j_call: TRBJ2-3

cdr3_aa: CASSGSWAEKLFF
cdr3_nt: TGTGCCAGCAGTGGCTCGTGGGCTGAAAAACTGTTTTTT
d_call: -
v_call: TRBV27
clone_size: -
j_call: TRBJ1-4

cdr3_aa: CASSQEAVTEAFF
cdr3_nt: TGTGCCAGCAGCCAGGAGGCAGTCACTGAAGCTTTCTTT
d_call: -
v_call: TRBV12-3/TRBV12-4
clone_size: -
j_call: TRBJ1-1

cdr3_aa: CASSLGGSGGAGETQYF
cdr3_nt: TGCGCCAGCAGCCTAGGTGGTAGCGGGGGGGCCGGGGAGACCCAGTACTTC
d_call: TRBD2
v_call: TRBV5-1
clone_size: -
j_call: TRBJ2-5

cdr3_aa: CASSEAPPGQPTDTQYF
cdr3_nt: TGTGCCAGCAGTGAAGCTCCCCCGGGACAACCCACAGATACGCAGTATTTT
d_call: -
v_call: TRBV2
clone_size: -
j_call: TRBJ2-3

cdr3_aa: CASSPGTSGGLYNEQFF
cdr3_nt: TGTGCCAGCAGTCCCGGGACTAGCGGGGGCCTTTACAATGAGCAGTTCTTC
d_call: TRBD2
v_call: TRBV28
clone_size: -
j_call: TRBJ2-1

cdr3_aa: CASSIAPRGSGSSETQYF
cdr3_nt: TGTGCCAGCAGCATAGCCCCCCGGGGGAGCGGGAGTTCAGAGACCCAGTACTTC
d_call: TRBD2
v_call: TRBV7-8
clone_size: -
j_call: TRBJ2-5

cdr3_aa: CASSLNAVTATYEQYF
cdr3_nt: TGTGCCAGCAGTTTAAATGCGGTGACAGCTACCTACGAGCAGTACTTC
d_call: -
v_call: TRBV27
clone_size: many
j_call: TRBJ2-7

cdr3_aa: CASSFNSNQPQHF
cdr3_nt: TGCGCCAGCAGTTTTAATAGCAATCAGCCCCAGCATTTT
d_call: -
v_call: TRBV5-1
clone_size: -
j_call: TRBJ1-5

cdr3_aa: CASSILQGNEKLFF
cdr3_nt: TGTGCCAGTAGTATCCTACAGGGGAATGAAAAACTGTTTTTT
d_call: TRBD1
v_call: TRBV19
clone_size: -
j_call: TRBJ1-4

cdr3_aa: CASTRTGERSPLHF
cdr3_nt: TGTGCCAGTACCCGGACAGGGGAGCGTTCACCCCTCCACTTT
d_call: TRBD1
v_call: TRBV19
clone_size: -
j_call: TRBJ1-6

cdr3_aa: CASSINRGTHLVEQYF
cdr3_nt: TGTGCCAGCAGCATAAACAGGGGGACCCACCTAGTGGAGCAGTACTTC
d_call: TRBD1
v_call: TRBV6-2/TRBV6-3
clone_size: few
j_call: TRBJ2-7

cdr3_aa: CASSLDTRLGGEKLFF
cdr3_nt: TGTGCCAGCAGCCTAGACACTCGCTTGGGAGGGGAAAAACTGTTTTTT
d_call: -
v_call: TRBV28
clone_size: -
j_call: TRBJ1-4

cdr3_aa: CASSLGQGPNQPQHF
cdr3_nt: TGTGCCAGCAGCTTGGGGCAGGGCCCCAATCAGCCCCAGCATTTT
d_call: -
v_call: TRBV5-5
clone_size: -
j_call: TRBJ1-5

cdr3_aa: CASSQTELGTQYF
cdr3_nt: TGCGCCAGCAGTCAAACAGAGCTTGGGACCCAGTACTTC
d_call: -
v_call: TRBV5-1
clone_size: -
j_call: TRBJ2-5

cdr3_aa: CSVELRRTDTQYF
cdr3_nt: TGCAGCGTTGAACTCCGTCGCACAGATACGCAGTATTTT
d_call: -
v_call: TRBV29-1
clone_size: -
j_call: TRBJ2-3

cdr3_aa: CASSQDGTRTQETQYF
cdr3_nt: TGTGCCAGCAGCCAAGATGGCACCCGCACACAAGAGACCCAGTACTTC
d_call: -
v_call: TRBV4-2
clone_size: -
j_call: TRBJ2-5

cdr3_aa: CASTGTSGVKTQYF
cdr3_nt: TGTGCCAGCACCGGGACTAGCGGGGTCAAGACCCAGTACTTC
d_call: TRBD2
v_call: TRBV6-5
clone_size: -
j_call: TRBJ2-5

cdr3_aa: CASKGVETQYF
cdr3_nt: TGTGCCAGTAAGGGGGTTGAGACCCAGTACTTC
d_call: -
v_call: TRBV19
clone_size: -
j_call: TRBJ2-5

cdr3_aa: CASSLTGQGRNEQFF
cdr3_nt: TGTGCCAGCAGTTTAACGGGACAGGGTAGGAATGAGCAGTTCTTC
d_call: TRBD1
v_call: TRBV27
clone_size: -
j_call: TRBJ2-1

cdr3_aa: CASSPGQRLYGYTF
cdr3_nt: TGTGCCAGCAGTCCGGGACAGAGACTCTATGGCTACACCTTC
d_call: TRBD1
v_call: TRBV28
clone_size: once
j_call: TRBJ1-2

cdr3_aa: CAISGGKRQGAGSTEAFF
cdr3_nt: TGTGCCATCAGTGGGGGGAAAAGACAGGGGGCTGGAAGCACTGAAGCTTTCTTT
d_call: TRBD1
v_call: TRBV10-3
clone_size: -
j_call: TRBJ1-1

cdr3_aa: CASSLVGGDKRYEQYF
cdr3_nt: TGTGCCAGCAGCTTGGTGGGAGGGGATAAGAGATACGAGCAGTACTTC
d_call: TRBD2
v_call: TRBV7-2
clone_size: -
j_call: TRBJ2-7

cdr3_aa: CASSQDGFQGANEQYF
cdr3_nt: TGCGCCAGCAGCCAAGATGGGTTCCAGGGGGCGAACGAGCAGTACTTC
d_call: TRBD1
v_call: TRBV4-3
clone_size: -
j_call: TRBJ2-7

cdr3_aa: CASSLMGLAGVTGELFF
cdr3_nt: TGTGCCAGCAGCTTAATGGGACTAGCGGGAGTCACCGGGGAGCTGTTTTTT
d_call: TRBD2
v_call: TRBV7-3
clone_size: -
j_call: TRBJ2-2

cdr3_aa: CASSSLARNNEQFF
cdr3_nt: TGTGCCAGCAGTTCCCTAGCGAGAAACAATGAGCAGTTCTTC
d_call: -
v_call: TRBV3-1/TRBV3-2
clone_size: -
j_call: TRBJ2-1

cdr3_aa: CASSLQGAVTEAFF
cdr3_nt: TGTGCCAGCAGTTTACAGGGGGCGGTTACTGAAGCTTTCTTT
d_call: TRBD1
v_call: TRBV2
clone_size: -
j_call: TRBJ1-1

cdr3_aa: CASSQGTVFYYEQYF
cdr3_nt: TGTGCCAGCAGTCAAGGGACAGTTTTTTACTACGAGCAGTACTTC
d_call: TRBD1
v_call: TRBV6-2/TRBV6-3
clone_size: -
j_call: TRBJ2-7

cdr3_aa: CASSFPRRGLYGYTF
cdr3_nt: TGTGCCAGCAGTTTTCCCCGGAGGGGACTCTATGGCTACACCTTC
d_call: -
v_call: TRBV28
clone_size: -
j_call: TRBJ1-2

cdr3_aa: CAISQFSGGYTDTQYF
cdr3_nt: TGTGCCATCAGTCAGTTTAGCGGAGGCTACACAGATACGCAGTATTTT
d_call: -
v_call: TRBV10-3
clone_size: -
j_call: TRBJ2-3

cdr3_aa: CASSHRQTGLTF
cdr3_nt: TGCGCCAGCAGCCACCGACAGACAGGGTTGACCTTC
d_call: TRBD1
v_call: TRBV4-3
clone_size: -
j_call: TRBJ1-2

cdr3_aa: CASSLRTSGSRKRGAVF
cdr3_nt: TGTGCCAGCAGTCTAAGGACTAGCGGGAGTCGGAAGCGGGGAGCTGTTTTT
d_call: TRBD2
v_call: TRBV28
clone_size: -
j_call: TRBJ2-2

cdr3_aa: CSVGEAGELFF
cdr3_nt: TGCAGCGTTGGGGAGGCCGGGGAGCTGTTTTTT
d_call: -
v_call: TRBV29-1
clone_size: -
j_call: TRBJ2-2

cdr3_aa: CASSTDRGGTDTQYF
cdr3_nt: TGTGCCAGCAGCACAGACAGGGGAGGAACAGATACGCAGTATTTT
d_call: TRBD1
v_call: TRBV5-4
clone_size: -
j_call: TRBJ2-3

cdr3_aa: CASSPSQLGETQYF
cdr3_nt: TGTGCCAGCAGCCCCTCCCAACTAGGGGAGACCCAGTACTTC
d_call: -
v_call: TRBV3-1/TRBV3-2
clone_size: -
j_call: TRBJ2-5

cdr3_aa: CSASVVGQSSYEQYF
cdr3_nt: TGCAGTGCTAGTGTCGTAGGACAGAGCTCCTACGAGCAGTACTTC
d_call: -
v_call: TRBV20-1
clone_size: -
j_call: TRBJ2-7